This T cell receptor beta chain was retrieved from a study of blood T cells in healthy people across ages. This clonotype was counted ten times or more. Through a sample-barcoded 5' primer and a J-beta primer mix, a second PCR was run for about 7 to 12 cycles. TCRdb redid the calling of the 5' RACE reads with MiXCR, one entry per CDR3 protein. Here the sample spans 1.5 million to 1.9 million distinct CDR3 sequences, roughly 43% being singletons. Looked up from germline, CDR1 is SGHRS and CDR2 is YFSETQ. The CDR3 loop spans 17 amino acids. J was trimmed by 11 bases and V by 4 bases; bases with no gene match: 22.

V and J are TRBV5-1 and TRBJ2-5; TRBD2 matches at 8 bases. Material: blood. This TCR came from a woman under 30 in good health. The CDR3 DNA reads TGCGCCAGCAGCAGGCAGGGAACTAGCGGAACTTACAATGAGCAGTACTTC. Amino acid sequence: CASSRQGTSGTYNEQYF.